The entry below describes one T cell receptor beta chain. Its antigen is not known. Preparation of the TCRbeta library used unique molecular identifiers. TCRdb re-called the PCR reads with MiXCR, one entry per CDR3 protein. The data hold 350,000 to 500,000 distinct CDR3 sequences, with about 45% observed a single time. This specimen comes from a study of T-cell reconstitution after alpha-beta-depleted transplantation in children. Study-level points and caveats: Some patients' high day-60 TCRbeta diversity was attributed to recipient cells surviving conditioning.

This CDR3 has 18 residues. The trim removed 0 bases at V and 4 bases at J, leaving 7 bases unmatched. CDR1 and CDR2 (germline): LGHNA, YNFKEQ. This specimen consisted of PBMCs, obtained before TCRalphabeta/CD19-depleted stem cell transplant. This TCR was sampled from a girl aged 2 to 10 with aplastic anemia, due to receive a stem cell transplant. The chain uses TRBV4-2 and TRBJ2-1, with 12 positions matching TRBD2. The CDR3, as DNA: TGTGCCAGCAGCCAAGATGGGCGGCTAGCGGGAGGGTACAATGAGCAGTTCTTC. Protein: CASSQDGRLAGGYNEQFF.